The 2 T cell receptor beta chains below come from one sample, sequenced in a study of blood T cells in healthy people across ages (dated by TCRdb to between 2014 and 2017). The protocol used for the library was 5' RACE. These reads were obtained on an Illumina HiSeq 2500. A second PCR of 7 to 11 cycles was performed with a sample-barcoded 5' primer and a J-beta primer mix. Through fastp at Q25 and MiXCR, TCRdb rebuilt clones from the public reads, retaining in-frame beta chains. CDR3 protein duplicates are merged, each entry listing the most common genes and DNA. Across this sample there are some 760,000 distinct CDR3 sequences, with 20% to 30% seen only once. The top ten constitute 9.4% of the sample. This sample was also put to use in a study of T cells of mothers and their children.

What was sequenced was blood. These receptors were taken from a boy aged 5 to 17 in good health.

CDR3 sequence reads: CASSPQGIGNTIYF. The CDR3 bases are TGTGCCAGCAGTCCGCAGGGGATCGGAAACACCATATATTTT. The chain joins TRBV28 to TRBJ1-3; TRBD1 is a possible D gene (6 bases). This CDR3 is built from 14 residues. Germline V gene sequence: CDR1 MDHEN, CDR2 SYDVKM. V was trimmed by 5 bases and J by 4 bases, leaving 12 bases between them.

The rearrangement links TRBV24-1 to TRBJ2-1; a weak D match, TRBD2 (6 bases). Germline values: CDR1 KGHDR, CDR2 SFDVKD. With 3 bases removed from V and 0 bases from J, the gap between germline ends came to 11 bases. The CDR3 loop spans 16 amino acids. The CDR3 sequence: CATSDVRGTSYNEQFF. The DNA for the CDR3 is TGTGCCACCAGTGATGTGCGGGGAACCTCCTACAATGAGCAGTTCTTC.